This T cell receptor beta chain was sequenced during a study of T-cell reconstitution after alpha-beta-depleted transplantation in children. Study-wide findings and caveats: In patients about two months after transplant, alpha-beta T cells reportedly arose from several hundred expanded graft clones.

CDR3 length: 15 residues. Trimming cost V 6 bases and J 1 base; bases outside gene matches: 11. Germline V lookup: CDR1 DFQATT, CDR2 SNEGSKA (reference sequence). Unique molecular identifiers were incorporated into the prepared TCRbeta library. Via MiXCR, TCRdb re-called the PCR reads, giving one row per CDR3 protein. Of around 490,000 distinct CDR3 sequences in the sample, 11% were seen once. This clonotype was counted between two and nine times. Its antigen is currently unknown. This material consisted of PBMCs, mostly from graft donor cells, taken 180 days after TCRalphabeta/CD19-depleted stem cell transplant. The TCR was taken from a female patient aged 2 to 10 who had a stem cell transplant for aplastic anemia, so the T cells may come from the graft donor. V is TRBV20-1 and J is TRBJ2-5, with 7 bases identical to TRBD1. The CDR3 DNA follows: TGCAGTGCGTCCCCGGGACAGATGATCCAAGAGACCCAGTACTTC. This sequence encodes CSASPGQMIQETQYF.